The 18 T cell receptor beta chains listed next were all sequenced from one sample in a study of PD-1 blockade in mismatch repair-deficient tumors. Method: immunoSEQ multiplex PCR; TCRdb's copy keeps in-frame clones and lacks some. The repertoire consists of roughly 120,000 clones, with over 65% occurring once and the leading ten covering roughly 4.5%. Sequenced material: peripheral blood, taken about 13 months after starting pembrolizumab. The receptors here all came from an adult with mismatch repair-deficient cancer.

This clone appeared once. This chain uses TRBV2 with TRBJ2-7; D is ambiguous. The germline CDR1 and CDR2 sequences are SNHLY and FYNNEI. The CDR3 has 12 amino acids. V was cut by 2 bases and J by 3 bases, with 5 bases left in between. Written as DNA, the CDR3 is TGTGCCAGCAGTGAATTGGGCTACGAGCAGTACTTC. It specifies CASSELGYEQYF.

V is TRBV30 and J is TRBJ1-1; maybe TRBD1 (5 bases). Germline V gene lookup returns CDR1 GTSNPN and CDR2 SVGIG (reference sequence). V dropped 1 base and J dropped 5 bases, with 14 bases sitting between them. CDR3 size: 14 residues. The CDR3 sequence is CAWSAKGIQTEAFF. Here the CDR3 DNA reads TGTGCCTGGAGTGCAAAGGGGATTCAAACTGAAGCTTTCTTT.

The chain carries TRBV19 and TRBJ2-7; no firm D call. The CDR3 totals 12 residues. Germline V CDR1 and CDR2: LNHDA, SQIVND (reference sequence). V gave up 3 bases and J gave up 6 bases, with 9 bases separating them. CDR3 nucleotide sequence: TGTGCCAGTAGTATTTCAGGAGCCGAGCAGTACTTC. Protein product: CASSISGAEQYF.

The J gene is TRBJ1-2, the V gene TRBV5-6; TRBD1 aligns across 7 bases. The CDR3 is 14 amino acids. The germline CDR1 and CDR2 sequences are SGHDT and YYEEEE. The V and J ends lost 4 bases and 2 bases, in that order; junction bases with no gene match: 5. The CDR3 here is CASSQQGQNYGYTF. Written as DNA, the CDR3 is TGTGCCAGCAGCCAACAGGGGCAGAACTATGGCTACACCTTC.

This clone was recorded a few times. The rearrangement links TRBV15 to TRBJ1-1, with 7 bases lining up with TRBD1. The CDR3 contains 13 residues. Looked up from germline, CDR1 is LNHNV and CDR2 is YYDKDF (reference sequence). V was pared by 0 bases and J by 9 bases, with 4 bases of the junction left unmatched. This CDR3 reads CATSRDQGEKAFF. For the CDR3, the DNA is TGTGCCACCAGCAGAGACCAGGGGGAGAAAGCTTTCTTT.

The chain is built from TRBV7-2 and TRBJ2-7, with D unclear. V lost 1 base and J lost 6, with 10 bases in between. The CDR3 length is 13 residues. Germline values: CDR1 SGHTA, CDR2 FQGNSA. CDR3 sequence reads: CASSLGLVGEQYF. DNA for the CDR3: TGTGCCAGCAGCTTAGGGCTAGTGGGCGAGCAGTACTTC. The entire variable domain, with the rest obtained from reference TRBV7-2 and TRBJ2-7, is as follows: GAGVSQSPSNKVTEKGKDVELRCDPISGHTALYWYRQSLGQGLEFLIYFQGNSAPDKSGLPSDRFSAERTGGSVSTLTIQRTQQEDSAVYLCASSLGLVGEQYFGPGTRLTVT.

The chain couples TRBV7-8 to TRBJ2-7; a possible D gene is TRBD2 (5 bases). V was trimmed by 5 bases and J by 2 bases, leaving 25 bases between them. The CDR3 contains 18 residues. CDR1 is SGHVS, CDR2 FQNEAQ, per germline. CDR3 loop: CASSPNVEGSRTTYEQYF. In DNA, the CDR3 is TGTGCCAGCAGCCCGAACGTCGAGGGCAGTCGAACCACCTACGAGCAGTACTTC. The complete variable domain, with remaining parts taken from reference TRBV7-8 and TRBJ2-7, reads GAGVSQSPRYKVAKRGQDVALRCDPISGHVSLFWYQQALGQGPEFLTYFQNEAQLDKSGLPSDRFFAERPEGSVSTLKIQRTQQEDSAVYLCASSPNVEGSRTTYEQYFGPGTRLTVT.

This sequence joins TRBV29-1 and TRBJ2-1; 8 bases align to TRBD2. The CDR3 is made up of 14 amino acids. Looked up from germline, CDR1 is SQVTM and CDR2 is ANQGSEA. Trimming cost V 4 bases and J 9 bases; bases outside gene matches: 11. The CDR3 protein is CSVAGLVARGEQFF. The DNA of the CDR3 is TGCAGCGTTGCGGGACTAGTGGCCCGGGGTGAGCAGTTCTTC.

This sequence joins TRBV28 and TRBJ2-7; D possibly corresponds to TRBD2 (6 bases). Germline V gene lookup returns CDR1 MDHEN and CDR2 SYDVKM. CDR3 length: 13 residues. V lost 5 bases to trimming and J lost 4 bases, with 12 bases between them. CDR3: CASSIGTQYEQYF. The CDR3 coding sequence is TGTGCCAGCAGTATAGGGACTCAATACGAGCAGTACTTC.

The chain uses TRBV5-1 and TRBJ2-7; D possibly corresponds to TRBD2 (5 bases). Per the germline V gene, CDR1 is SGHRS and CDR2 is YFSETQ. Trimming removed 1 base at V and 7 bases at J, with 15 bases between. This CDR3 is 14 amino acids long. The CDR3 is CASSLQADLREQYF. CDR3 nucleotide sequence: TGCGCCAGCAGCTTGCAAGCGGACCTACGGGAGCAGTACTTC.

Details on this clone: At one end, the junction sequence differs from germline, possibly due to a read error. The chain uses TRBV27 and TRBJ2-7, with D perhaps being TRBD1 or TRBD2 (5 bases each). The CDR3 is made up of 15 amino acids. Per the germline V gene, CDR1 is MNHEY and CDR2 is SMNVEV (reference sequence). CDR3 DNA sequence: TGTGCCAGCAGTTTATCAGGGACCCGGTCCTCCGAGCAGTACTTC. Its protein product is CASSLSGTRSSEQYF.

The rearrangement joins TRBV4-1 to TRBJ2-4; TRBD2 agrees at 10 bases. Germline V lookup: CDR1 MGHRA, CDR2 YSYEKL. The CDR3 has 17 amino acids. Losses at the gene ends were 1 base for V and 8 bases for J; bases not matched to a gene: 11. CDR3 in amino acids: CASSQAYGTSVADIQYF. As DNA, the CDR3 is TGCGCCAGCAGCCAAGCATATGGGACTAGCGTCGCTGACATTCAGTACTTC.

This clone was counted only a few times. V and J are TRBV5-1 and TRBJ2-7; D may be TRBD2 (5 bases). Trimming removed 4 bases at V and 3 bases at J, with 5 bases between. In germline, CDR1 is SGHRS, CDR2 YFSETQ. This CDR3 spans 11 amino acids. The CDR3 coding sequence is TGCGCCAGCAGCCGGGACTACGAGCAGTACTTC. This codes for CASSRDYEQYF.

The genes are TRBV11-3 and TRBJ2-7, with unresolved D. Trimming took off 3 bases at V and 3 bases at J, with 6 bases between the two ends. The germline gives CDR1 SGHNT, CDR2 YENEEA. There are 12 residues in the CDR3. CDR3 amino acids: CASSFRLYEQYF. CDR3 nucleotide sequence: TGTGCCAGCAGCTTCAGACTCTACGAGCAGTACTTC. Full variable domain (outside the CDR3, taken from reference TRBV11-3 and TRBJ2-7): EAGVVQSPRYKIIEKKQPVAFWCNPISGHNTLYWYLQNLGQGPELLIRYENEEAVDDSQLPKDRFSAERLKGVDSTLKIQPAELGDSAVYLCASSFRLYEQYFGPGTRLTVT.

The J gene is TRBJ2-5, the V gene TRBV19, with a possible D match to TRBD2 (5 bases). The J call may be mistaken, given a closer DNA end match to TRBJ2-7. Germline V gene data show CDR1 as LNHDA and CDR2 as SQIVND (reference sequence). The CDR3 is 15 amino acids. The CDR3 region has the DNA TGTGCCAGTAGTATAATTGGCGGACTCTACTACGAGCAGTACTTC. This translates into CASSIIGGLYYEQYF.

The CDR3: CATRMTGGSYNEQFF. DNA for the CDR3: TGTGCCACCAGGATGACAGGGGGCTCGTACAATGAGCAGTTCTTC. The chain couples TRBV15 to TRBJ2-1, with 10 nucleotides matching TRBD1. This CDR3 has 15 amino acids. Losses at the gene ends were 6 bases for V and 4 bases for J; bases not matched to a gene: 6. CDR1 is LNHNV, CDR2 YYDKDF, per germline (reference sequence).

V is TRBV19 and J is TRBJ2-1; 8 nucleotides line up with TRBD2. V lost 6 bases to trimming and J lost 4 bases; unmatched junction nucleotides: 2. The CDR3 has 13 residues. Germline loops: CDR1 LNHDA, CDR2 SQIVND (reference sequence). CDR3 DNA sequence: TGTGCCAGTAGCGGGAGGGGTTACAATGAGCAGTTCTTC. This codes for CASSGRGYNEQFF.

V gene TRBV9 combines with J gene TRBJ2-7, with D perhaps TRBD1 (5 bases). Germline V gene sequence: CDR1 SGDLS, CDR2 YYNGEE. V lost 0 bases and J 5 bases, leaving 12 bases between the germline ends. This CDR3 contains 14 residues. The CDR3 loop reads CASSVVRDSDEQYF. The CDR3 DNA is TGTGCCAGCAGCGTAGTCAGGGATTCAGACGAGCAGTACTTC.